These 24 T cell receptor beta chains share one sample of origin, sequenced in a study of T cell responses to AZD1222 COVID-19 vaccine. Only in-frame clones appear in the TCRdb table, and some are missing; sequencing was by immunoSEQ multiplex PCR. The profile covers around 140,000 clones, with 92% appearing a single time and around 1.7% taken by the ten largest. Here the sequenced sample was peripheral blood, taken on day 0 of AZD1222 vaccination. These receptors were collected from an adult in good health.

This sequence joins TRBV10-2 and TRBJ1-1, with TRBD1 as a possible D gene (5 bases). CDR3 length: 15 residues. V was pared by 7 bases and J by 0 bases, with 15 bases between. The germline CDR1 and CDR2 sequences are WSHSY and SAAADI. The CDR3 DNA is TGCGCCAGCACCTCCGGTTGGGGCATGAACACTGAAGCTTTCTTT. It yields the protein CASTSGWGMNTEAFF.

This sequence joins TRBV3-1 (or the pseudogene TRBV3-2) and TRBJ1-2, with TRBD1 as a possible D gene (5 bases). The CDR3 spans 14 residues. From germline, CDR1 is LGHDT and CDR2 YNNKEL (reference sequence). V lost 5 bases, J lost 2 bases, and 12 bases lay in between. The CDR3 here is CASSSPTVNYGYTF. For the CDR3, the DNA is TGTGCCAGCAGCTCCCCGACAGTAAACTATGGCTACACCTTC.

The chain links TRBV5-1 to TRBJ2-6; weak D call: TRBD2 (6 bases). Trimming removed 4 bases at V and 0 bases at J, with 14 bases between. Per the germline V gene, CDR1 is SGHRS and CDR2 is YFSETQ. The CDR3 contains 17 residues. The CDR3 loop is CASSRASASSGANVLTF. The CDR3 DNA reads TGCGCCAGCAGCCGAGCTAGCGCCAGCTCTGGGGCCAACGTCCTGACTTTC.

The chain recombines TRBV5-1 with TRBJ1-3; D is perhaps TRBD1 (5 bases). Per the germline V gene, CDR1 is SGHRS and CDR2 is YFSETQ. This CDR3 region has 15 residues. The V and J ends lost 5 bases and 0 bases respectively, with 12 bases between them. CDR3 amino acids: CASRPVGGSGNTIYF. Here the CDR3 DNA reads TGCGCCAGCAGACCCGTGGGGGGCTCTGGAAACACCATATATTTT.

This clone has a single count. The genes are TRBV18 and TRBJ2-3; D is unclear. The CDR3 consists of 14 residues. Trimming pared 1 base from V and 6 bases from J, leaving 11 bases between. CDR1 and CDR2 (germline): KGHSH, LQKENI. In nucleotides, the CDR3 is TGTGCCAGCTCACCACGGGGTTTTGCGGATACGCAGTATTTT. Translated: CASSPRGFADTQYF.

This clone appeared a single time. The gene calls are TRBV2 and TRBJ1-2; D may be TRBD1 (6 bases). CDR1 and CDR2 from the germline V gene are SNHLY and FYNNEI. Between the trimmed V and J ends, which lost 9 bases and 6 bases, there was a span of 11 bases. The CDR3 contains 11 residues. The DNA for the CDR3 is TGTGCCAGACAGGGCGAAGATGGCTACACCTTC. Encoded protein: CARQGEDGYTF. The complete variable domain, with remaining parts taken from reference TRBV2 and TRBJ1-2, reads EPEVTQTPSHQVTQMGQEVILRCVPISNHLYFYWYRQILGQKVEFLVSFYNNEISEKSEIFDDQFSVERPDGSNFTLKIRSTKLEDSAMYFCARQGEDGYTFGSGTRLTVV.

This clone was seen once. The rearrangement joins TRBV11-1 to TRBJ2-1; D not certain. Germline V gene lookup returns CDR1 SGHAT and CDR2 FQDESV (reference sequence). V lost 5 bases and J lost 7, with 6 bases in between. The CDR3 contains 11 residues. CDR3 in DNA: TGTGCCAGCAGCATGAGTAATGAGCAGTTCTTC. Amino acid sequence: CASSMSNEQFF.

The chain couples TRBV27 to TRBJ2-1; 8 bases map to TRBD2. V shed 5 bases, J shed 4 bases, and the junction held 10 bases outside the gene matches. CDR3 length: 16 amino acids. The germline gives CDR1 MNHEY, CDR2 SMNVEV (reference sequence). The CDR3 protein is CASSPFSGTVYNEQFF. The CDR3 nucleotides are TGTGCCAGCAGTCCTTTTAGCGGGACCGTTTACAATGAGCAGTTCTTC.

Regarding this clone: Other DNA sequences of this sample code for an identical CDR3. This rearrangement joins TRBV5-1 to TRBJ1-5; D uncertain. Germline CDR1 reads SGHRS; CDR2 reads YFSETQ. V was cut by 0 bases and J by 3 bases, with 10 bases left in between. CDR3 length: 15 amino acids. The CDR3 protein is CASSLDGQPNQPQHF. CDR3 DNA: TGCGCCAGCAGCTTGGATGGGCAGCCCAATCAGCCCCAGCATTTT.

The CDR3 bases are TGCGCCAGCTCCCCGGGCGAAATTCCCGATCAGCCCCAGCATTTT. Encoded protein: CASSPGEIPDQPQHF. The chain recombines TRBV5-1 with TRBJ1-5; D is uncertain. Trimming removed 7 bases from V and 5 bases from J, with 19 bases in between. Germline V gene lookup returns CDR1 SGHRS and CDR2 YFSETQ. The CDR3 has 15 amino acids.

CDR3 sequence (DNA): TGTGCCAGCACGAGCCGGGACGGGTACGAGCAGTACTTC. Protein sequence: CASTSRDGYEQYF. This chain links TRBV2 with TRBJ2-7, with D tentatively TRBD1 or TRBD2 (5 bases each). This CDR3 has 13 residues. CDR1 and CDR2 (germline): SNHLY, FYNNEI. Trimming took 7 bases from V and 4 from J, leaving 14 bases between them.

The chain has TRBV10-2 and TRBJ2-1, with 8 bases aligning to TRBD1. CDR1 and CDR2 from the germline V gene are WSHSY and SAAADI. The CDR3 spans 15 residues. Trimming removed 6 bases from V and 0 bases from J; junction bases left unmatched: 4. CDR3 DNA: TGCGCCAGCAGAGACAGGGGAAGCTCCTACAATGAGCAGTTCTTC. Translation gives CASRDRGSSYNEQFF.

The V and J genes are TRBV9 and TRBJ2-7; the D is unclear. The V end was cut by 5 bases, the J end by 2 bases, with 5 bases between. Germline loops: CDR1 SGDLS, CDR2 YYNGEE. CDR3 length: 11 amino acids. CDR3 in DNA: TGTGCCAGCAGAAGAACCTACGAGCAGTACTTC. Its translation: CASRRTYEQYF.

J is TRBJ2-1 and V is TRBV9; 11 bases agree with TRBD2. This CDR3 contains 14 residues. The junction had 2 bases not matched to a gene; V was cut back by 2 bases and J by 7 bases. CDR1 and CDR2 from the germline V gene are SGDLS and YYNGEE. In nucleotides, the CDR3 is TGTGCCAGCAGCGTCCTAGCGGGAGGAAATGAGCAGTTCTTC. It translates to CASSVLAGGNEQFF.

The chain couples TRBV3-1 (or the pseudogene TRBV3-2) to TRBJ2-7; D remains unclear. Germline V lookup: CDR1 LGHDT, CDR2 YNNKEL (reference sequence). The CDR3 is 13 amino acids. With 4 bases removed from V and 3 bases from J, the gap between germline ends came to 10 bases. As DNA, the CDR3 is TGTGCCAGCAGCCCGACCGATTACTACGAGCAGTACTTC. Encoded protein: CASSPTDYYEQYF.

This clone was detected a few times. The V call is TRBV19, the J call TRBJ1-3; D call uncertain. Germline V CDR1 and CDR2: LNHDA, SQIVND (reference sequence). Trimming pared 5 bases from V and 0 bases from J, leaving 14 bases between. The CDR3 has 16 amino acids. The CDR3 DNA sequence: TGTGCCAGTAGTCCACAAGACACCCGCTCTGGAAACACCATATATTTT. It specifies CASSPQDTRSGNTIYF.

The genes are TRBV19 and TRBJ1-5; tentatively, D is TRBD1 (5 bases). Trimming removed 5 bases at V and 0 bases at J, with 20 bases between. The V gene's germline CDR1 is LNHDA and CDR2 SQIVND (reference sequence). The CDR3 covers 18 residues. For the CDR3, the DNA is TGTGCCAGTAGTCGCCATGGGGGAGGGCGGAGTAGCAATCAGCCCCAGCATTTT. Its protein is CASSRHGGGRSSNQPQHF.

This chain uses TRBV18 with TRBJ2-1; 7 bases are shared with TRBD2. This CDR3 has 14 amino acids. Trimming took 1 base from V and 5 from J; bases not matched to a gene: 2. The germline V gene has CDR1 KGHSH and CDR2 LQKENI. This CDR3 reads CASSPLAGNNEQFF. The CDR3 DNA is TGTGCCAGCTCACCACTAGCGGGTAACAATGAGCAGTTCTTC.

The V gene is TRBV27, the J gene TRBJ2-4; 7 positions agree with TRBD1. Germline V gene sequence: CDR1 MNHEY, CDR2 SMNVEV (reference sequence). This CDR3 is 15 amino acids long. V shed 5 bases, J shed 1 base, and the junction held 5 bases outside the gene matches. The CDR3 here is CASSPSQGAKNIQYF. In DNA form, the CDR3 reads TGTGCCAGCAGTCCCTCACAGGGGGCCAAAAACATTCAGTACTTC.

The chain uses TRBV3-1 (or the pseudogene TRBV3-2) and TRBJ2-7, with 9 bases fitting TRBD1. Germline V gives CDR1 LGHDT, CDR2 YNNKEL (reference sequence). V lost 4 bases, J lost 4 bases, and 5 bases stayed unmatched. The CDR3 sequence is 14 residues long. CDR3 protein: CASSLGTGLYEQYF. CDR3 sequence (DNA): TGTGCCAGCAGCCTGGGGACAGGGTTATACGAGCAGTACTTC.

This rearrangement joins TRBV27 to TRBJ1-5; 7 bases map to TRBD1. This CDR3 has 15 residues. V dropped 6 bases and J dropped 5; count of bases not matched to a gene: 10. CDR1 and CDR2 from the germline V gene are MNHEY and SMNVEV (reference sequence). CDR3 sequence (DNA): TGTGCCAGCAGGATCAACATGCAGGGGGATCAGCCCCAGCATTTT. It yields the protein CASRINMQGDQPQHF.

This clone turned up a few times. The V and J genes are TRBV10-3 and TRBJ2-2, with no clear D. V lost 3 bases, J lost 4 bases, and 15 bases lay in between. Germline loops: CDR1 ENHRY, CDR2 SYGVKD. This CDR3 comprises 16 residues. The CDR3 DNA reads as TGTGCCATCAGTGATAGATCAAGGGAATCCACCGGGGAGCTGTTTTTT. This translates into CAISDRSRESTGELFF.

V and J are TRBV4-1 and TRBJ2-7, with D maybe TRBD1 (6 bases). The CDR3 has 15 amino acids. From germline, CDR1 is MGHRA and CDR2 YSYEKL. V lost 1 base to trimming and J lost 0 bases, with 10 bases between them. The CDR3 loop reads CASSQGPDSSYEQYF. The CDR3 DNA reads TGCGCCAGCAGCCAAGGTCCGGACAGCTCCTACGAGCAGTACTTC.

The V and J genes are TRBV28 and TRBJ2-7, with D perhaps matching TRBD2 (5 bases). This CDR3 has 14 amino acids. Trimming removed 5 bases at V and 9 bases at J, with 20 bases between. Per the germline V gene, CDR1 is MDHEN and CDR2 is SYDVKM. The CDR3 nucleotides read TGTGCCAGCAGTCTTCCGGGGTCGAACGGAATGCAGTACTTC. Its protein is CASSLPGSNGMQYF.